Below, one T cell receptor beta chain is given with its context. This clone qualifies as medium-sized (0.01 to 0.1%). This clone's antigen is unknown. No base quality values were provided; no much bigger clone lies one nucleotide off. This specimen comes from a study of PD-1 blockade in classical Hodgkin lymphoma (dated by TCRdb to the early 2020s). With regard to the full study: Nivolumab dosing was 3 mg/kg intravenously every 2 weeks, continuing until either disease progression or unacceptable toxicity. A peripheral blood immune signature of response to PD-1 blockade in classical Hodgkin lymphoma was defined using TCR beta sequencing and CyTOF. Findings and caveats that apply to the study as a whole: The study was restricted to a single clinical trial cohort, and the causes of repertoire differences, possibly disease activity or prior therapy, were left undefined. Trial patients with a complete response had baseline diversity similar to that of newly diagnosed patients, while partial responders and progressors had significantly lower diversity. Lower diversity was seen in patients whose nivolumab began less than 1 year after ASCT, and these patients were left out of later analyses so that immune reconstitution would not confound the results. Baseline TCR diversity was reported as lower in newly diagnosed patients than in healthy donors, and lower still in relapsed/refractory patients. By C4D1, a significant rise was seen in CD4+ TCR diversity but not in CD8+ TCR diversity (p=0.0027 vs p=0.16), and the rise was most apparent among complete responders (p=0.02).

Genomic DNA was extracted with the Qiagen DNeasy kit from unsorted PBMCs and from negatively selected CD4+ and CD8+ fractions. TCR beta CDR3 regions were amplified by immunoSEQ multiplex PCR using primers annealing to V and J segments. Amplification bias was minimized using a synthetic immune receptor repertoire, and residual bias was removed computationally after sequencing. The authors processed their data as follows. Repertoire diversity was quantified as the Shannon entropy index using custom Python scripts. The unsorted, CD4+ and CD8+ repertoires were each analyzed separately, with the exception of combined analyses, where CD4+ and CD8+ sequences were merged in silico. A clone was considered expanded if an increase in frequency of at least 2-fold after treatment relative to C1D1 was found, and a pseudocount of 0.5 was applied to clones undetected at baseline. Clones with 0 or 1 copy at C1D1 were classified as singleton clones, and clones with 2 or more copies were classified as non-singleton clones. Clones expanded in unsorted samples were labelled as CD4+, CD8+ or unknown by matching protein sequences in sorted samples from the same patient. Wilcoxon tests were applied to paired samples to test diversity changes from C1D1 to C4D1. Held by TCRdb, this immuneACCESS table contains in-frame sequences only and omits some clones. Under half of the omission traces to an unresolved V gene where checked; the cause of the rest is unknown. The V and J calls and clone size are taken from that table; D and trimming were inferred from the DNA. The sample table records 20,000 to 30,000 clones; about 70% of these occur just once. The leading ten clones occupy approximately 3.5% of the sample.

According to the study, the label for this sample's time point signals: cycle 1 day 1 (C1D1), immediately before nivolumab initiation. All trial patients had relapsed after autologous stem cell transplantation, with cohorts A, B and C differing in prior brentuximab vedotin exposure. The trial cohort included 45 to 65 patients with relapsed/refractory classical Hodgkin lymphoma, and each patient had a best overall response of complete response, partial response or progressive disease. Single-agent nivolumab was administered to trial patients in the multi-cohort phase II CheckMate 205 trial. An independent review committee assessed best overall response using the 2007 International Working Group response criteria. Trial PBMCs were collected immediately before nivolumab initiation (C1D1) and during therapy at cycle 2 day 1 and cycle 4 day 1. Peripheral blood was collected in 8 mL Vacutainer Cell Preparation Tubes, from which PBMCs were isolated by centrifugation and then cryopreserved.

CDR3 length: 12 amino acids, cysteine to phenylalanine. Only the CDR3 part of the read is kept: 36 bases, read in frame from the first base. CDR1 and CDR2, looked up from the germline V gene (reference sequence), are LNHDA and SQIVND. V is trimmed back by 9 bases and J by 14 bases, and the junction contains 5 bases that no gene match accounts for. The chain is made from TRBV19 and TRBJ1-6; the central 12 bases match TRBD1. The receptor was derived from a human donor with classical Hodgkin lymphoma. Specimen: peripheral blood mononuclear cells (PBMCs), collected at baseline. The DNA sequence is TGTGCCAGCACGGGACAGGGGGCCTCCCTCCACTTT. Translated, it gives CASTGQGASLHF.